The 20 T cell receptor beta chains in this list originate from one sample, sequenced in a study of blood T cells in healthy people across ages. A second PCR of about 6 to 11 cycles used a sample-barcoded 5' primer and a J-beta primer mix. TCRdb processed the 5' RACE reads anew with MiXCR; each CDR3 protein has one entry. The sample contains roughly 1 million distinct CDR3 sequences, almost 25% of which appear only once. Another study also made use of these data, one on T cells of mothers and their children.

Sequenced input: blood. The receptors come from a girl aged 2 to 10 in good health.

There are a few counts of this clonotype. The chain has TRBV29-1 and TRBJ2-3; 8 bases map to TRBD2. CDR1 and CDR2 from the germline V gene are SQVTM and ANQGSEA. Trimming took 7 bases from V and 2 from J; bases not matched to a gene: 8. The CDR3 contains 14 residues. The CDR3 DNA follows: TGCAGCGCCGCAACTAGCGGTAACACAGATACGCAGTATTTT. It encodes CSAATSGNTDTQYF.

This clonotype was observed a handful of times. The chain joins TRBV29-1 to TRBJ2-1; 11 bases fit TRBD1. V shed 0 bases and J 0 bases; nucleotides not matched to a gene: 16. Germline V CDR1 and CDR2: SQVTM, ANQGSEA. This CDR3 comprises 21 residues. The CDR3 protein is CSVEDVSRGQGGQDSYNEQFF. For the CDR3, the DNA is TGCAGCGTTGAAGATGTTAGTCGGGGACAGGGGGGTCAGGACTCCTACAATGAGCAGTTCTTC.

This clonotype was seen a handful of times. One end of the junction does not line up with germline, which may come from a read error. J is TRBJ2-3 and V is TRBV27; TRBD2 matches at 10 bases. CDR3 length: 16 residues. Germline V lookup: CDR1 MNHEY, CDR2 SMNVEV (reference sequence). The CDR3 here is CASSSLAGNQADTQYF. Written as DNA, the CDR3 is TGTGCCAGCAGTTCACTAGCGGGAAACCAGGCAGATACGCAGTACTTT.

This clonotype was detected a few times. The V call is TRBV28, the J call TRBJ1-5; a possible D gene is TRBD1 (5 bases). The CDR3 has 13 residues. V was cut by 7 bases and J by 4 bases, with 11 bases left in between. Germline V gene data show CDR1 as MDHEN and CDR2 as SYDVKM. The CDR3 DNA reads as TGTGCCAGCATCATGGGACTAAATCAGCCCCAGCATTTT. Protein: CASIMGLNQPQHF.

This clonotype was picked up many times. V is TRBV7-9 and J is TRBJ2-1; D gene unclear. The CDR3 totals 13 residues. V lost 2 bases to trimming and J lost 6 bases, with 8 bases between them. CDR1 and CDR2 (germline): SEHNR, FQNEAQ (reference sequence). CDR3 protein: CASSLNLGNEQFF. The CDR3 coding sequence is TGTGCCAGCAGCTTAAATTTGGGCAATGAGCAGTTCTTC.

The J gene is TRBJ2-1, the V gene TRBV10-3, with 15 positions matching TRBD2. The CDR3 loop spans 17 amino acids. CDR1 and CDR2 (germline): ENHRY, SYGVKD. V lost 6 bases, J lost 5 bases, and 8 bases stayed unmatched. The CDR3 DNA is TGTGCCATCAGGCCGGGACTAGCGGGAGGAAAGGACAATGAGCAGTTCTTC. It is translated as CAIRPGLAGGKDNEQFF.

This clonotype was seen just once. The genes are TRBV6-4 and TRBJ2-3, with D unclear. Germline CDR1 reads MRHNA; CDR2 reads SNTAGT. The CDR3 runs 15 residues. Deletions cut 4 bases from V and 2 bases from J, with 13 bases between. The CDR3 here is CASSAAARDTDTQYF. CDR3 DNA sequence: TGTGCCAGCAGTGCGGCTGCGAGAGACACAGATACGCAGTATTTT.

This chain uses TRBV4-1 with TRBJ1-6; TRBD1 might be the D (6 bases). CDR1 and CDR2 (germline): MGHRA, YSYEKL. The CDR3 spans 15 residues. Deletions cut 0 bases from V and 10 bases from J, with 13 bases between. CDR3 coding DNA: TGCGCCAGCAGCCAAGATCCGGCAGGGGCCTCACCCCTCCACTTT. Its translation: CASSQDPAGASPLHF.

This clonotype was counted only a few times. CDR3: CASSTGVYYEQYF. For the CDR3, the DNA is TGTGCCAGCAGTACAGGGGTCTACTACGAGCAGTACTTC. The V call is TRBV7-9, the J call TRBJ2-7, with 7 bases fitting TRBD1. The CDR3 is made up of 13 amino acids. The trim removed 6 bases at V and 3 bases at J, leaving 5 bases unmatched. Germline CDR1 and CDR2: SEHNR and FQNEAQ (reference sequence).

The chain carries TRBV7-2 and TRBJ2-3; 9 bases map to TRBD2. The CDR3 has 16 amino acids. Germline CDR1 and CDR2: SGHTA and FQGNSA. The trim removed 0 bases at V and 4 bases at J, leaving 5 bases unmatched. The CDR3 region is CASSLAGLAVPDTQYF. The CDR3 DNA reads TGTGCCAGCAGCTTAGCGGGACTAGCCGTCCCAGATACGCAGTATTTT.

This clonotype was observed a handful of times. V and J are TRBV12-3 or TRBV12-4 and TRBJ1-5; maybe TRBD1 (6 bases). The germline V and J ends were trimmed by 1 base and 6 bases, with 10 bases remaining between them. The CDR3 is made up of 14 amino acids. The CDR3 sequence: CASSLDQGLQPQHF. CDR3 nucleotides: TGTGCCAGCAGTTTAGATCAGGGGCTTCAGCCCCAGCATTTT.

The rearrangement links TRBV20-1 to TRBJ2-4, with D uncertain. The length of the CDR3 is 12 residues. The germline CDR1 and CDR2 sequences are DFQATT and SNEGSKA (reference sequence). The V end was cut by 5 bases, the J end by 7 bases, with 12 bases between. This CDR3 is CSACMMGNIQYF. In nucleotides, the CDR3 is TGCAGTGCTTGTATGATGGGGAACATTCAGTACTTC.

The CDR3 nucleotides are TGTGCCAGCAGTGCGAAGTCGCCGTATAATTCACCCCTCCACTTT. Amino acid sequence: CASSAKSPYNSPLHF. This chain uses TRBV6-1 with TRBJ1-6; D unresolved. Trimming removed 4 bases at V and 4 bases at J, with 11 bases between. From germline, CDR1 is MNHNS and CDR2 SASEGT. The CDR3 is made up of 15 amino acids.

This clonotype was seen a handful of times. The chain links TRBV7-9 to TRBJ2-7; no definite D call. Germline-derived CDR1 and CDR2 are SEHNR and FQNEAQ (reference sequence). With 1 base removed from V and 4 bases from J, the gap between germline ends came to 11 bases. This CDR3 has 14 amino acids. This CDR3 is CASSLGLQLYEQYF. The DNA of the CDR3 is TGTGCCAGCAGCTTAGGGCTGCAGTTGTACGAGCAGTACTTC.

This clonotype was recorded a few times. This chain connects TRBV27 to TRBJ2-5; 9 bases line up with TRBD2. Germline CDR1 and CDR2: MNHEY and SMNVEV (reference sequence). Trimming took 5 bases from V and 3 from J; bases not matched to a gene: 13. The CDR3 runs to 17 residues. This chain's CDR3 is CASSNNIAGVREETQYF. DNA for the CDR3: TGTGCCAGCAGTAACAACATAGCGGGAGTGAGAGAAGAGACCCAGTACTTC.

For the CDR3, the DNA is TGCAGTGCTAGCCCTCCCTATGAGGCCTACGAGCAGTACTTC. Protein sequence: CSASPPYEAYEQYF. The chain joins TRBV20-1 to TRBJ2-7, with D unclear. V dropped 3 bases and J dropped 2 bases, with 14 bases sitting between them. CDR1 is DFQATT, CDR2 SNEGSKA, per germline (reference sequence). The CDR3 sequence is 14 residues long.

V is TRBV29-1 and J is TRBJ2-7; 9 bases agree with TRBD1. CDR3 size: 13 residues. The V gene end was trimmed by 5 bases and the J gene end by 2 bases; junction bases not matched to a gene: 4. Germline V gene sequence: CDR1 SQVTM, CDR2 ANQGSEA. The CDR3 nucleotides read TGCAGCGTTCTCGGACAGGGGACCTACGAGCAGTACTTC. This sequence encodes CSVLGQGTYEQYF.

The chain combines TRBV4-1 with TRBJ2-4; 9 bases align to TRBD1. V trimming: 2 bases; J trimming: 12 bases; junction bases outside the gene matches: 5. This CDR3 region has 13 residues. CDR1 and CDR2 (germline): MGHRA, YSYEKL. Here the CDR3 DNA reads TGCGCCAGCAGCCAAACCAGGACAGGGGATCAGTACTTC. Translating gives CASSQTRTGDQYF.

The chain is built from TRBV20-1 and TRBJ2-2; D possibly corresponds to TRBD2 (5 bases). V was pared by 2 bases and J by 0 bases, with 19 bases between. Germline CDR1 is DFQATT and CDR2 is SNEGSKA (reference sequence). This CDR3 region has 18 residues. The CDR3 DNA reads TGCAGTGCTAGACCTCGGACTTGGACCCACGCGAACACCGGGGAGCTGTTTTTT. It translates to CSARPRTWTHANTGELFF.

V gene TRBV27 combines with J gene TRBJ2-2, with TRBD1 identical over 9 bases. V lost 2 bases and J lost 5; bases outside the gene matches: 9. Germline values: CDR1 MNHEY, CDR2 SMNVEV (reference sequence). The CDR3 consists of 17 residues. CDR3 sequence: CASSLNLGTGWTGELFF. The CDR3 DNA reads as TGTGCCAGCAGTTTAAATTTAGGGACAGGGTGGACCGGGGAGCTGTTTTTT.